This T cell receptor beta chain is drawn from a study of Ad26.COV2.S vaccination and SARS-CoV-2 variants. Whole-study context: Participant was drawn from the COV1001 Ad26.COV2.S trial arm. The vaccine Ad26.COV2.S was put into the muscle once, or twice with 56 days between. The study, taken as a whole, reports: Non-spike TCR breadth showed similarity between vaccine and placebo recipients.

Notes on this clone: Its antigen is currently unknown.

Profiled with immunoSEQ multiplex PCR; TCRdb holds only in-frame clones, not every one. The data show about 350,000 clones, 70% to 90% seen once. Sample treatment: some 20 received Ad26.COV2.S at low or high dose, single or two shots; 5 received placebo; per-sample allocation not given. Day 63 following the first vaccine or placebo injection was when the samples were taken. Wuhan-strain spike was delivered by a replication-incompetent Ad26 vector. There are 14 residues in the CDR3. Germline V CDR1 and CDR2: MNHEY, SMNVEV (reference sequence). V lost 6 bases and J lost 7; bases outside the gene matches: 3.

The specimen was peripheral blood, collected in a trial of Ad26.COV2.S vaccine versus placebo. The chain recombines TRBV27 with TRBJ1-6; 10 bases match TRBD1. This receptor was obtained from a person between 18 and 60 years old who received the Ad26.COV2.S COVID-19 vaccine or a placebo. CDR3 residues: CASSADRGNSPLHF. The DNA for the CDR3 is TGTGCCAGCAGCGCGGACAGGGGGAATTCACCCCTCCACTTT.